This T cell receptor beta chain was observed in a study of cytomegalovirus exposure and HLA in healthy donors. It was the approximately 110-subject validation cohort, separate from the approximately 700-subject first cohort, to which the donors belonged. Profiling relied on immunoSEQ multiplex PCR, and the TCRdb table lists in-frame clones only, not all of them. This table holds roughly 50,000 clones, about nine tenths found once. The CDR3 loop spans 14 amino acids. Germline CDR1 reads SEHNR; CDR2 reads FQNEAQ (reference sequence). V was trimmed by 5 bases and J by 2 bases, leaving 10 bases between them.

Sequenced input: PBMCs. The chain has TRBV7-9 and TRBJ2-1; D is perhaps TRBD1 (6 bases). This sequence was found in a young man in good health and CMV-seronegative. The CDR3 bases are TGTGCCAGCAGCAAGGGACAAGCCTACAATGAGCAGTTCTTC. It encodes CASSKGQAYNEQFF.